This T cell receptor (beta chain) was found in a study of T cell changes during pregnancy in multiple sclerosis. The repertoire was sequenced with immunoSEQ multiplex PCR; TCRdb's copy has only in-frame clones and lacks some. The sample comprises approximately 84,000 clones, less than 95% of which are singletons, and about 2.5% rests with the top ten. Looked up from germline, CDR1 is MNHEY and CDR2 is SMNVEV (reference sequence). The length of the CDR3 is 13 residues. Trimming left V 3 bases short and J 4 bases short, with 9 bases between. Sequenced here: peripheral blood, sampled in the third trimester of pregnancy. This clonotype originated in a female donor with multiple sclerosis, enrolled in a pregnancy study. V is TRBV27 and J is TRBJ1-2; D gene unclear. The CDR3 region is CASSLGQFYGYTF. In DNA form, the CDR3 reads TGTGCCAGCAGTTTGGGCCAGTTCTATGGCTACACCTTC.